These T cell receptor beta chains were read from a single sample in a study of shared clonotypes between healthy human individuals. The table came from immunoSEQ multiplex PCR; TCRdb's copy has only in-frame clones and leaves some out. Here the sample spans roughly 1,100,000 clones, roughly 70% being singletons. Source material: memory CD4+ T cells sorted from blood. Receptors were obtained from a young man in good health. CDR3s include the opening cysteine and the closing phenylalanine or tryptophan. The order of the fields is V gene, CDR3 length, CDR3 protein.

TRBV28 | 14 | CASSLGGDNYGYTF
TRBV19 | 13 | CASSIGTGYGYTF
TRBV6-1 | 14 | CASSEGDRRTEAFF
TRBV5-1 | 14 | CASRGGQEFTEAFF
TRBV7-2 | 14 | CASSPPPLQETQYF
TRBV6-5 | 14 | CASGGAAESYGYTF
TRBV6-5 | 13 | CASSYGANNEQFF
TRBV29-1 | 16 | CSVVYLSGTSTDTQYF
TRBV28 | 14 | CASSFGTANSPLHF
TRBV5-8 | 14 | CASSLGLAADEQFF
TRBV25-1 | 14 | CASSAAGHSYEQYF
TRBV6-5 | 12 | CASGGVNTEAFF
TRBV29-1 | 13 | CSVDGIGTGELFF
TRBV11-3 | 13 | CASSLDLTAEAFF
TRBV30 | 13 | CGWGGSGNTEAFF
TRBV5-4 | 15 | CASSLDFTSTDTQYF
TRBV11-3 | 14 | CASSSAGVGDTQYF
TRBV27 | 14 | CASSPDRINQPQHF
TRBV14 | 12 | CASSFSLETQYF
TRBV4-3 | 14 | CASSQAGGKYEQYF
TRBV7-9 | 13 | CASSFQGNQPQHF
TRBV27 | 13 | CATQPLSDTEAFF
TRBV5-6 | 16 | CASSLSGTGQYEKLFF
TRBV27 | 15 | CASSLEGRSTGELFF
TRBV5-1 | 14 | CASSLGPTSRELFF
TRBV19 | 15 | CASSGLAGHGETQYF
TRBV5-3 | 15 | CARSSVWGRTYEQYF
TRBV6-5 | 12 | CASSQDQPIWYF
TRBV28 | 13 | CASSPPLGTEAFF
TRBV6-1 | 15 | CASSDGGYSNQPQHF
TRBV7-9 | 13 | CASSRAQKETQYF
TRBV7-2 | 13 | CASSLSDSYEQYF
TRBV5-1 | 14 | CASRNGSKTYEQYF
TRBV28 | 17 | CASSSSGKGRSYNEQFF
TRBV4-1 | 16 | CASSQDLTGEHQPQHF
TRBV6-1 | 14 | CASSPRQGANGYTF
TRBV7-9 | 14 | CASSLGHANTEAFF
TRBV11-1 | 14 | CASSLGASFGGYTF
TRBV5-1 | 15 | CASQGTAVMNTEAFF
TRBV6-4 | 15 | CASSAGQASTDTQYF
TRBV5-1 | 16 | CASSLGGGPGGNEQFF